This T cell receptor (beta chain) was sequenced in a study of blood T cell repertoires in COVID-19. Participants, about 18 to 89 years old, spanned around 26 US areas. This CDR3 is built from 13 residues. The germline V gene encodes CDR1 MNHEY and CDR2 SVGAGI. Trimming removed 6 bases from V and 4 bases from J; junction bases left unmatched: 5. Original methodology: Amplification of reference gene primers was used by the study to estimate nucleated cell counts. Assay: immunoSEQ multiplex PCR; the TCRdb copy retains only in-frame clones and omits some. That table gives V, J and clone size, and the DNA gave D and trimming. The sample includes about 350,000 clones, about 88% seen only once; the top ten take just over 1%. This clone was counted a single time.

What was sequenced was PBMCs or T cells enriched from blood (not recorded which). This TCR derives from a woman younger than 45 who had been exposed to COVID-19. This chain links TRBV6-5 with TRBJ2-5; 7 nucleotides align to TRBD1. The CDR3 loop reads CASRATGTETQYF. CDR3 DNA: TGTGCCAGCAGGGCGACAGGGACAGAGACCCAGTACTTC.